One and the same sample provided the 9 T cell receptor beta chains below, sequenced in a study of CD4 T cells in relation to SARS-CoV-2 and coronaviruses. The unexposed donors gave CD4+ T cells in about 2010-2018, prior to COVID-19. After about 10 days of culture, CD4+ T cells were isolated. Their cognate antigens are unknown. Using immunoSEQ multiplex PCR, the repertoire was profiled, and TCRdb retains in-frame clones only, with some absent. The data hold around 11,000 clones, with 84% observed a single time. Sequenced material: CD4+ T cells from PBMCs, cultured in vitro. These receptors came from a human donor in good health.

This sequence joins TRBV6-1 and TRBJ1-1, with a tentative D call TRBD1 (6 bases). CDR1 and CDR2 from the germline V gene are MNHNS and SASEGT. V was clipped by 3 bases and J by 1 base, with 9 bases between them. CDR3 size: 14 residues. CDR3 DNA: TGTGCCAGCAGTGATGGGGGCCGGAACACTGAAGCTTTCTTT. Translating it yields CASSDGGRNTEAFF.

This clone was picked up one time. The chain uses TRBV2 and TRBJ1-1; perhaps TRBD1 as D (6 bases). V was trimmed by 7 bases and J by 0 bases, leaving 21 bases between them. Germline CDR1 is SNHLY and CDR2 is FYNNEI. The CDR3 sequence is 17 residues long. Here the CDR3 DNA reads TGTGCCAGCAAGGGGGTCCGGGGGGTAGAGCTGAACACTGAAGCTTTCTTT. Its translation is CASKGVRGVELNTEAFF.

The chain recombines TRBV3-1 (or the pseudogene TRBV3-2) with TRBJ2-3; D might be TRBD2 (6 bases). CDR3 length: 14 amino acids. The V end was cut by 3 bases, the J end by 4 bases, with 11 bases between. CDR1 and CDR2 from the germline V gene are LGHDT and YNNKEL (reference sequence). CDR3 protein: CASSQLRDSDTQYF. CDR3 sequence (DNA): TGTGCCAGCAGCCAGCTCAGGGACTCAGATACGCAGTATTTT.

The chain uses TRBV6-2 or TRBV6-3 and TRBJ2-1, with D perhaps matching TRBD1 (5 bases). The CDR3 totals 14 residues. Germline V gene sequence: CDR1 MNHEY, CDR2 SVGEGT. V was cut by 5 bases and J by 3 bases, with 11 bases left in between. DNA of the CDR3: TGTGCCAGCAGTCTATGGACACTCTACAATGAGCAGTTCTTC. Translated: CASSLWTLYNEQFF.

The rearrangement joins TRBV10-3 to TRBJ2-1, with no clear D. Germline CDR1 and CDR2: ENHRY and SYGVKD. CDR3 length: 16 residues. V lost 6 bases and J 2 bases, leaving 17 bases between the germline ends. The CDR3 DNA is TGTGCCATCAGCAATTTGCGGAGACCACCCTACAATGAGCAGTTCTTC. It codes for CAISNLRRPPYNEQFF.

CDR3 in DNA: TGTGCCAGTATCGGGGCAGGGCGGACAGAGGGCTACACCTTC. It translates to CASIGAGRTEGYTF. This chain connects TRBV19 to TRBJ1-2, with a possible D match to TRBD1 (6 bases). CDR3 length: 14 residues. The germline CDR1 and CDR2 sequences are LNHDA and SQIVND (reference sequence). With 7 bases removed from V and 8 bases from J, the gap between germline ends came to 20 bases.

The chain links TRBV19 to TRBJ1-1; 12 positions match TRBD1. The CDR3 runs to 16 residues. V dropped 8 bases and J dropped 7; count of bases not matched to a gene: 14. Germline V gene data show CDR1 as LNHDA and CDR2 as SQIVND (reference sequence). CDR3 in amino acids: CASSHRDRGLVGEAFF. CDR3 sequence (DNA): TGTGCCAGTTCGCACCGGGACAGGGGGCTGGTGGGTGAAGCTTTCTTT.

The chain links TRBV4-2 to TRBJ2-1; no firm D call. Trimming left V 4 bases short and J 5 bases short, with 15 bases between. There are 15 residues in the CDR3. Germline V gene data show CDR1 as LGHNA and CDR2 as YNFKEQ. As DNA, the CDR3 is TGTGCCAGCAGCCGTAAGCGCGAGGCAAACAATGAGCAGTTCTTC. Translated, it gives CASSRKREANNEQFF.

The chain recombines TRBV5-1 with TRBJ1-5, with TRBD1 as a possible D gene (5 bases). CDR1 is SGHRS, CDR2 YFSETQ, per germline. The CDR3 is made up of 16 amino acids. Trimming stripped 4 bases from V and 1 base from J, with 15 bases between. The CDR3 coding sequence is TGCGCCAGCAGCCTGGGTTGGGGCGGGAGCAATCAGCCCCAGCATTTT. Residues: CASSLGWGGSNQPQHF.